Listed below are T cell receptor beta chains from one sample, sequenced in a study of blood T cells in healthy people across ages. TCRdb called the 5' RACE reads again in MiXCR, with one record for every CDR3 protein. The sample includes around 1,000,000 distinct CDR3 sequences, 20% to 25% seen only once; the top ten take 0.75%. This same sample was also part of a study on T cells of mothers and their children.

Material for sequencing was blood. All receptors come from a girl aged 2 to 9 in good health. CDR3s include the opening cysteine and the closing phenylalanine or tryptophan. A D gene is named only where the DNA matches it firmly. Clone size, where shown, is once, few, many, or a class for clones that have expanded.

cdr3_aa: CATGITSGTNEQFF
cdr3_nt: TGTGCCACCGGGATTACTAGCGGGACCAATGAGCAGTTCTTC
clone_size: few
v_call: TRBV10-3
j_call: TRBJ2-1
d_call: TRBD2

cdr3_aa: CASSQDIAGGFETQYF
cdr3_nt: TGTGCCAGCAGCCAAGATATAGCGGGAGGGTTTGAGACCCAGTACTTC
clone_size: many
v_call: TRBV4-2
j_call: TRBJ2-5
d_call: TRBD2

cdr3_aa: CASGFTGEQFF
cdr3_nt: TGTGCTAGTGGTTTCACGGGTGAGCAGTTCTTC
clone_size: NA
v_call: TRBV12-5
j_call: TRBJ2-1
d_call: NA

cdr3_aa: CSARRDPLTDTQYF
cdr3_nt: TGCAGTGCTAGAAGGGACCCCCTCACAGATACGCAGTATTTT
clone_size: NA
v_call: TRBV20-1
j_call: TRBJ2-3
d_call: NA

cdr3_aa: CASSLRWTASSTDTQYF
cdr3_nt: TGTGCCAGCAGCCTTCGTTGGACAGCCTCCAGCACAGATACGCAGTATTTT
clone_size: NA
v_call: TRBV28
j_call: TRBJ2-3
d_call: NA

cdr3_aa: CSVERRGKNTEAFF
cdr3_nt: TGCAGCGTTGAACGGCGGGGAAAGAACACTGAAGCTTTCTTT
clone_size: few
v_call: TRBV29-1
j_call: TRBJ1-1
d_call: NA

cdr3_aa: CASSYGTLYEQYF
cdr3_nt: TGTGCCAGCAGTTACGGGACCTTATACGAGCAGTACTTC
clone_size: few
v_call: TRBV6-2/TRBV6-3
j_call: TRBJ2-7
d_call: NA

cdr3_aa: CASSLVLGDTGELFF
cdr3_nt: TGCGCCAGCAGCTTGGTCTTGGGAGACACCGGGGAGCTGTTTTTT
clone_size: NA
v_call: TRBV5-1
j_call: TRBJ2-2
d_call: NA

cdr3_aa: CASSPLLAAGHNEQFF
cdr3_nt: TGTGCCAGCAGTCCGCTACTAGCGGCCGGACACAATGAGCAGTTCTTC
clone_size: few
v_call: TRBV27
j_call: TRBJ2-1
d_call: TRBD2

cdr3_aa: CASVGHTLTKDGYTF
cdr3_nt: TGTGCCTCGGTCGGCCACACCCTCACGAAAGATGGCTACACCTTC
clone_size: few
v_call: TRBV7-2
j_call: TRBJ1-2
d_call: NA

cdr3_aa: CSVIFYTLDTQYF
cdr3_nt: TGCAGCGTTATCTTCTATACACTAGATACGCAGTATTTT
clone_size: few
v_call: TRBV29-1
j_call: TRBJ2-3
d_call: NA

cdr3_aa: CASSQSVQGHLSGYTF
cdr3_nt: TGCGCCAGCAGCCAATCCGTACAGGGGCACCTTAGCGGCTACACCTTC
clone_size: NA
v_call: TRBV4-1
j_call: TRBJ1-2
d_call: TRBD1

cdr3_aa: CASSLWTTDTQYF
cdr3_nt: TGTGCCAGCAGCTTATGGACCACAGATACGCAGTATTTT
clone_size: few
v_call: TRBV7-3
j_call: TRBJ2-3
d_call: NA

cdr3_aa: CASRLAGKNTDTQYF
cdr3_nt: TGTGCCAGCAGACTAGCGGGAAAGAACACAGATACGCAGTATTTT
clone_size: NA
v_call: TRBV6-5
j_call: TRBJ2-3
d_call: TRBD2

cdr3_aa: CASSSGGGANVLTF
cdr3_nt: TGTGCCAGCAGCTCAGGGGGTGGGGCCAACGTCCTGACTTTC
clone_size: few
v_call: TRBV7-9
j_call: TRBJ2-6
d_call: TRBD1

cdr3_aa: CASSPLASNSPLHF
cdr3_nt: TGTGCCAGCAGCCCCTTGGCGAGTAATTCACCCCTCCACTTT
clone_size: NA
v_call: TRBV6-5
j_call: TRBJ1-6
d_call: NA

cdr3_aa: CASSPRLAGGNEQYF
cdr3_nt: TGCGCCAGCAGCCCCCGACTAGCGGGAGGAAACGAGCAGTACTTC
clone_size: NA
v_call: TRBV4-1
j_call: TRBJ2-7
d_call: TRBD2